This TCR beta chain was documented in a study of T cells in Graves' hyperthyroidism and ophthalmopathy. Diagnoses were made from clinical symptoms, serum measures (thyroxine and TRAb), thyroid ultrasound and orbital computed tomography. The PBMCs were sourced from fresh peripheral blood (around 9.3 ml). RNA transcripts served as the template for amplifying TCR beta CDR3 regions. The HTBI primer set was used in a first-round RT-PCR of the TCR CDR3. In TCRdb, the multiplex PCR reads were re-called with MiXCR into one record per CDR3 protein. The table includes about 350,000 distinct CDR3 sequences, approximately 15% detected once. The CDR3 runs to 14 residues. V was pared by 1 base and J by 5 bases, with 4 bases of the junction left unmatched. Whole-study results and caveats: By a 13 V-J model, ophthalmopathy was set apart from stable hyperthyroidism. Appearing also in blood were most of the thyroid clonotypes expanded above 0.001.

This clonotype was counted ten times or more. Its target is not known. This receptor was obtained from a woman in her twenties or thirties with Graves' hyperthyroidism. The rearrangement joins TRBV12-3 or TRBV12-4 to TRBJ2-5; 7 nucleotides align to TRBD1. The sequencing sample was made of blood. This CDR3 is CASSLGGGVETQYF. For the CDR3, the DNA is TGTGCCAGCAGTTTAGGAGGGGGCGTGGAGACCCAGTACTTC.